This record covers a single TCR beta chain. A Seattle source enrolled patients during active infection and followed them longitudinally. The record originates from a study of blood T cell repertoires in COVID-19. Study at large: Samples taken during acute and convalescent COVID-19 were collected in the United States, Italy and Spain. PBMCs, B-cell-depleted T cells, or T cells provided the cDNA or gDNA that made up the material.

In the original analysis: Estimated nucleated cell counts came from reference gene primer amplification. Here immunoSEQ multiplex PCR was the method, and the copy in TCRdb shows in-frame clones only, minus some. V and J calls and clone size come straight from that table; D and trimming were deduced from the DNA. The sample includes around 140,000 clones, less than 90% seen only once; the top ten take about 8.9%. In germline, CDR1 is LNHDA, CDR2 SQIVND (reference sequence). V dropped 1 base and J dropped 2; count of bases not matched to a gene: 2. This CDR3 comprises 15 residues. The sample was peripheral blood. The V and J genes are TRBV19 and TRBJ2-1, with TRBD2 matching over 7 bases. This receptor was taken from a man aged 30 to 39 with COVID-19, enrolled during active disease. The CDR3 region has the DNA TGTGCCAGTAGTATAGGAGCGGGAACCTACAATGAGCAGTTCTTC. It yields the protein CASSIGAGTYNEQFF.